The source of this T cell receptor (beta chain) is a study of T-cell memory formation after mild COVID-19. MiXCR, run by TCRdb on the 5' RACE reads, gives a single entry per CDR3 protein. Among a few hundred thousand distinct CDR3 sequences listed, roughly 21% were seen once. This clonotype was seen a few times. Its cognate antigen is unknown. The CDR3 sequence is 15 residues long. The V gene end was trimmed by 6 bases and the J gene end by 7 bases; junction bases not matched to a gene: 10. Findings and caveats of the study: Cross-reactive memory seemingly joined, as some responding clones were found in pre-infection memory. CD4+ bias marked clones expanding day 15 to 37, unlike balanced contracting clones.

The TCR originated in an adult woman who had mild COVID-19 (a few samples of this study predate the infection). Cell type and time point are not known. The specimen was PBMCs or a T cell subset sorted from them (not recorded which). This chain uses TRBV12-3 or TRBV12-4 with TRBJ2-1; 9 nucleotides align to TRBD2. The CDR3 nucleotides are TGTGCCAGCAGCCCTCCGGGACTAGCCGGTAATGAGCAGTTCTTC. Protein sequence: CASSPPGLAGNEQFF.